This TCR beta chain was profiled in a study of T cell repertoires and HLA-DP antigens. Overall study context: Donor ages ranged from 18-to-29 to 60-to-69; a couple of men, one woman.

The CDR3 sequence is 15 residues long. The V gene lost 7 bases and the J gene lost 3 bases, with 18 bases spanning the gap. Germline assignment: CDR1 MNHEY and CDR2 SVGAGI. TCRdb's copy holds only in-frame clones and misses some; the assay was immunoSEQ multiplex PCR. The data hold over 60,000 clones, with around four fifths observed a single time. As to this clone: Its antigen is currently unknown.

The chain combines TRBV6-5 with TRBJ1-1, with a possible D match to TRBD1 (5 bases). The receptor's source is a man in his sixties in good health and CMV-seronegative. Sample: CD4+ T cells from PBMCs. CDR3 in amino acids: CASILMRGSYTEAFF. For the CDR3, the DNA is TGTGCCAGCATATTAATGAGGGGATCCTACACTGAAGCTTTCTTT.